This note documents a single T cell receptor (beta chain) sequence. The table lists this clone with a few counts. Its cognate antigen has yet to be identified. No base qualities exist here, and no much larger clone lies one base off it. Patients with a history of autoimmune disease or receiving systemic immunosuppression were excluded from the trial. Peripheral blood for TCR sequencing was collected from all dose cohorts at baseline, on cycle 4 day 1, and on cycle 7 day 1. The samples were drawn from a first-in-human, open-label, multicenter phase I dose-escalation trial of ivuxolimab. Adults with locally advanced or metastatic head and neck squamous cell, hepatocellular, melanoma or renal cell carcinoma were enrolled in the trial. Before TCR sequencing, CD4+ T cells and CD8+ T cells were sorted from peripheral blood as separate populations. The source of the sample is a study of OX40 agonist ivuxolimab in advanced cancers. About the full investigation: The costimulatory receptor OX40 (CD134) was targeted by ivuxolimab, a fully human IgG2 agonistic monoclonal antibody. Intravenous ivuxolimab was administered to patients every 2 weeks at six dose levels: 0.01, 0.1, 0.3, 1.5, 3 and 10 mg/kg. Of the roughly 52 dose-escalation patients, hepatocellular carcinoma was present in around 19, melanoma in roughly 15, renal cell carcinoma in 9 and head and neck cancer in 9. The dose-escalation cohort was roughly 87% male with a mean age of around 64 years, ranging from roughly 23 to 80. Prior anti-PD-1, anti-PD-L1 or anti-CTLA-4 therapy was permitted, and checkpoint inhibitors had been received by around 39% of dose-escalation patients. Partial responses occurred in three dose-escalation patients, of whom one had hepatocellular carcinoma and two had cutaneous melanoma. Peripheral TCRbeta sequencing was intended to test whether TCR sequence diversity was altered and clonal T-cell expansion was caused by ivuxolimab. The paper reports the monotherapy dose-escalation portion (N of about 56 patients) of the phase I ivuxolimab trial.

Genomic DNA was extracted from sorted cells for sequencing of the TCRbeta CDR3 region. The immunoSEQ Assay was used for sequencing of TCRbeta CDR3 regions. Here the immuneACCESS table is served through TCRdb, limited to in-frame sequences with V and J called. Missing clones are a known gap in these copies; in checked studies unresolved V genes cover under half, and the rest lacks a known reason. The sample has about 80,000 clones on record, around four fifths of them singletons. 6% to 8.5% of the sample is in the top ten clones. The investigation overall reported the following: Partial responders in the 0.1-3.0 mg/kg groups had among the lowest normalized peripheral clonal expansion, especially among CD8+ T cells. At doses of 0.1 to 3.0 mg/kg, clonal expansion of both CD4+ and CD8+ T cells in blood was seen between baseline and week 6. Low levels of normalized T-cell clonal expansion were also seen in some patients who did not respond. After ivuxolimab, CD8+ T cells had more expanded clones than CD4+ T cells on average. The antigen specificity of the peripheral T cells that underwent clonal expansion was not determined.

This clonotype originated in an adult with an advanced solid tumor such as melanoma, head and neck, liver or kidney cancer. This sample comprised CD4+ or CD8+ T cells sorted from blood, obtained in a trial of the OX40 agonist ivuxolimab.

The base sequence is TGTGCCAGTAGTATAGGAGGACCCGAAGCTTTCTTT. This yields the protein CASSIGGPEAFF. The chain employs TRBV19 and TRBJ1-1; the D gene assignment is ambiguous. The germline V gene (reference sequence) sets CDR1 to LNHDA and CDR2 to SQIVND. V and J lose 1 base and 8 bases, and a span of 8 bases separates them. The CDR3 runs 12 amino acids, cysteine and phenylalanine included. This entry keeps only the CDR3 DNA: 36 bases, framed from base 1.